What follows are 10 T cell receptor beta chains derived from one specimen sequenced in a study of Ad26.COV2.S vaccination and SARS-CoV-2 variants. The protocol was immunoSEQ multiplex PCR, while the TCRdb copy is restricted to in-frame clones and leaves out a portion. The sample lists approximately 400,000 clones, approximately 84% occurring once. Stated treatment: some 20 received Ad26.COV2.S at low or high dose, single or two shots; about 5 received placebo; per-sample allocation not given. Each sample was drawn 63 days after the first injection (of vaccine or placebo). This material consisted of peripheral blood, taken in a trial of Ad26.COV2.S vaccine versus placebo. All receptors derive from a person between 18 and 65 years old who received the Ad26.COV2.S COVID-19 vaccine or a placebo.

The J gene is TRBJ1-2, the V gene TRBV15, with 8 nucleotides matching TRBD1. This CDR3 region has 14 residues. Germline CDR1 and CDR2: LNHNV and YYDKDF (reference sequence). The V segment lost 4 bases and the J segment 8 bases; nucleotides outside the gene matches: 9. The CDR3 DNA reads as TGTGCCACCAGCATACCCCCAGGGGGCGCGGGCTACACCTTC. It encodes CATSIPPGGAGYTF.

This clone has a handful of counts. The rearrangement joins TRBV6-2 or TRBV6-3 to TRBJ2-2; weak D call: TRBD1 (5 bases). The CDR3 is 13 amino acids. V dropped 4 bases and J dropped 3 bases, with 6 bases sitting between them. Germline assignment: CDR1 MNHEY and CDR2 SVGEGT. This chain's CDR3 is CASSSTDTGELFF. Written as DNA, the CDR3 is TGTGCCAGCAGTTCGACAGACACCGGGGAGCTGTTTTTT.

J is TRBJ2-7 and V is TRBV6-5, with D perhaps TRBD2 (5 bases). CDR1 is MNHEY and CDR2 is SVGAGI in the germline V gene. The CDR3 runs to 14 residues. Trimming shortened V by 7 bases and J by 1 base, and 14 bases separated the two germline ends. The CDR3 DNA is TGTGCCAGCAACCCGAGGGTCGGATCCTACGAGCAGTACTTC. This encodes CASNPRVGSYEQYF.

The genes are TRBV21-1 and TRBJ2-7; the table's D call, TRBD1, was not checked against the DNA. TRBV21-1 is listed as a pseudogene. This CDR3 contains 16 residues. DNA for the CDR3: TGTGCCAGCAGGGCGAACCGGGACAGTTTATGCTACGAGCAGTACTTC. This encodes CASRANRDSLCYEQYF.

The J gene is TRBJ1-1, the V gene TRBV27, with a possible D match to TRBD1 (5 bases). The length of the CDR3 is 13 residues. The germline V gene encodes CDR1 MNHEY and CDR2 SMNVEV (reference sequence). Deletions cut 2 bases from V and 7 bases from J, with 11 bases between. The CDR3 protein is CASSLPGSFEAFF. The CDR3 DNA follows: TGTGCCAGCAGTTTACCAGGGTCCTTTGAAGCTTTCTTT.

Here the CDR3 DNA reads TGTGCCAGCAGCCAAGAGGGACAGGGATTACTCGGCTACACCTTC. This gives the protein CASSQEGQGLLGYTF. This chain links TRBV14 with TRBJ1-2, with 9 bases lining up with TRBD1. CDR1 is SGHDN and CDR2 is FVKESK in the germline V gene. The CDR3 extends over 15 amino acids. V lost 0 bases to trimming and J lost 8 bases; unmatched junction nucleotides: 7.

The genes are TRBV30 and TRBJ2-2; TRBD2 aligns across 12 bases. Trimming cost V 2 bases and J 2 bases; bases outside gene matches: 9. The CDR3 totals 18 residues. CDR1 GTSNPN and CDR2 SVGIG come from the germline V gene (reference sequence). The CDR3 sequence: CAWSTYPSGGANTGELFF. CDR3 nucleotides: TGTGCCTGGAGTACTTATCCTAGCGGGGGGGCCAACACCGGGGAGCTGTTTTTT.

The chain joins TRBV27 to TRBJ2-3; 12 bases align to TRBD2. The CDR3 is made up of 17 amino acids. After removal of 5 bases from V and 1 base from J, the junction contained 7 bases not matched to a gene. The germline gives CDR1 MNHEY, CDR2 SMNVEV (reference sequence). The CDR3 sequence: CASSRLAGVVGTDTQYF. CDR3 coding DNA: TGTGCCAGCAGTCGACTAGCGGGAGTCGTTGGCACAGATACGCAGTATTTT.

This clone was recorded only once. The rearrangement links TRBV5-4 to TRBJ2-7, with 7 bases aligning to TRBD2. Germline trimming cut 4 bases from V and 3 bases from J; bases unmatched to any gene: 7. The CDR3 runs to 14 residues. Germline loops: CDR1 SGHNT, CDR2 YYREEE (reference sequence). The CDR3 spells CASSAGLADYEQYF. The CDR3 coding sequence is TGTGCCAGCAGCGCGGGGCTAGCGGACTACGAGCAGTACTTC.

The V call is TRBV7-2, the J call TRBJ2-1; D not certain. The CDR3 runs 15 residues. With 1 base removed from V and 5 bases from J, the gap between germline ends came to 12 bases. CDR1 is SGHTA and CDR2 is FQGNSA in the germline V gene. CDR3 in amino acids: CASSLVPGSNNEQFF. For the CDR3, the DNA is TGTGCCAGCAGCTTAGTTCCCGGGTCCAACAATGAGCAGTTCTTC. Complete variable domain (other parts from reference TRBV7-2 and TRBJ2-1): GAGVSQSPSNKVTEKGKDVELRCDPISGHTALYWYRQSLGQGLEFLIYFQGNSAPDKSGLPSDRFSAERTGGSVSTLTIQRTQQEDSAVYLCASSLVPGSNNEQFFGPGTRLTVL.